The 14 T cell receptor beta chains in this list originate from one sample, sequenced in a study of blood T cell repertoires in COVID-19. Using immunoSEQ multiplex PCR, the repertoire was profiled, and TCRdb retains in-frame clones only, with some absent. Of tens of thousands of clones in the sample, more than 80% were seen once. The source material was peripheral blood. The source of these receptors is a man aged 50 or older with COVID-19, enrolled during active disease.

This chain uses TRBV2 with TRBJ2-3, with 7 bases identical to TRBD2. CDR1 is SNHLY and CDR2 is FYNNEI in the germline V gene. V dropped 8 bases and J dropped 2; count of bases not matched to a gene: 4. CDR3 length: 13 residues. The CDR3 is CASRSGATDTQYF. CDR3 nucleotide sequence: TGTGCCAGCCGGAGCGGGGCCACAGATACGCAGTATTTT.

This chain links TRBV27 with TRBJ1-1, with D perhaps TRBD1 (5 bases). CDR1 is MNHEY, CDR2 SMNVEV, per germline (reference sequence). The CDR3 is 14 amino acids. Trimming took 1 base from V and 3 from J, leaving 9 bases between them. The CDR3 DNA reads TGTGCCAGCAGTTTATATCAGGGATACACTGAAGCTTTCTTT. Encoded protein: CASSLYQGYTEAFF.

The V and J genes are TRBV7-9 and TRBJ2-7; 8 nucleotides match TRBD2. The CDR3 loop spans 14 amino acids. Germline V gives CDR1 SEHNR, CDR2 FQNEAQ (reference sequence). The ends lost 3 bases at V and 5 bases at J; junction bases unmatched: 6. The CDR3 reads CASSFSAGADEQYF. Written as DNA, the CDR3 is TGTGCCAGCAGCTTCTCAGCGGGAGCTGACGAGCAGTACTTC.

This sequence joins TRBV30 and TRBJ2-3; 14 positions match TRBD2. Germline V lookup: CDR1 GTSNPN, CDR2 SVGIG (reference sequence). The CDR3 is 16 residues long. The junction had 9 bases not matched to a gene; V was cut back by 4 bases and J by 6 bases. Here the CDR3 reads CAWTKGLAGVYDTQYF. CDR3 nucleotide sequence: TGTGCCTGGACCAAGGGACTAGCGGGAGTCTACGATACGCAGTATTTT.

The chain joins TRBV20-1 to TRBJ1-2; 7 nucleotides line up with TRBD1. V shed 8 bases, J shed 8 bases, and the junction held 8 bases outside the gene matches. The CDR3 loop spans 11 amino acids. The germline V gene has CDR1 DFQATT and CDR2 SNEGSKA (reference sequence). The CDR3 DNA reads TGCAGTACCCAGGGGGGAAGCGGCTACACCTTC. Encoded protein: CSTQGGSGYTF.

The gene calls are TRBV9 and TRBJ2-2; possibly TRBD2 for D (5 bases). Trimming left V 3 bases short and J 1 base short, with 13 bases between. The CDR3 has 16 residues. Germline V gives CDR1 SGDLS, CDR2 YYNGEE. The CDR3 DNA reads TGTGCCAGCAGCGCCGGAGCGGAAAGGAACACCGGGGAGCTGTTTTTT. It specifies CASSAGAERNTGELFF.

The rearrangement joins TRBV5-1 to TRBJ2-7, with TRBD1 matching 7 bases. This CDR3 has 15 amino acids. From germline, CDR1 is SGHRS and CDR2 YFSETQ. The ends lost 0 bases at V and 2 bases at J; junction bases unmatched: 5. The CDR3 reads CASSLGTGATYEQYF. CDR3 nucleotide sequence: TGCGCCAGCAGCTTGGGGACAGGCGCGACCTACGAGCAGTACTTC.

The rearrangement uses TRBV5-1 and TRBJ2-1; 8 bases line up with TRBD2. In germline, CDR1 is SGHRS, CDR2 YFSETQ. The length of the CDR3 is 16 residues. The trim removed 3 bases at V and 2 bases at J, leaving 7 bases unmatched. The CDR3 protein is CASSSGTSGPYNEQFF. The CDR3 DNA sequence: TGCGCCAGCAGCTCAGGAACTAGCGGCCCCTACAATGAGCAGTTCTTC.

V and J are TRBV6-2 or TRBV6-3 and TRBJ2-7, with D tentatively TRBD1 (6 bases). The CDR3 contains 16 residues. CDR1 and CDR2 (germline): MNHEY, SVGEGT. The V end lost 4 bases, the J end lost 2 bases, and 18 bases lay between the germline ends. In nucleotides, the CDR3 is TGTGCCAGCAGTTTTGAACCGGGACACCGAACCTACGAGCAGTACTTC. It specifies CASSFEPGHRTYEQYF.

V gene TRBV20-1 combines with J gene TRBJ1-5, with D unclear. Trimming took off 3 bases at V and 2 bases at J, with 5 bases between the two ends. Germline CDR1 reads DFQATT; CDR2 reads SNEGSKA (reference sequence). The CDR3 totals 12 residues. The CDR3 loop reads CSASPGNQPQHF. In DNA form, the CDR3 reads TGCAGTGCTAGTCCGGGCAATCAGCCCCAGCATTTT.

The V call is TRBV4-3, the J call TRBJ1-2; possible D gene TRBD1, 5 bases. The CDR3 loop spans 17 amino acids. CDR1 and CDR2 from the germline V gene are LGHNA and YSLEER. Between the trimmed V and J ends, which lost 1 base and 1 base, there was a span of 16 bases. For the CDR3, the DNA is TGCGCCAGCAGCCAAGGGGTAGGGAGGGGTATTAACTATGGCTACACCTTC. Residues: CASSQGVGRGINYGYTF.

The chain uses TRBV5-1 and TRBJ2-5, with TRBD1 as a possible D gene (5 bases). The length of the CDR3 is 14 residues. Germline V gene lookup returns CDR1 SGHRS and CDR2 YFSETQ. V lost 0 bases to trimming and J lost 5 bases, with 11 bases between them. CDR3 bases: TGCGCCAGCAGCTTGGCGGAGCAGGGCGAGACCCAGTACTTC. Its protein product is CASSLAEQGETQYF.

V and J are TRBV18 and TRBJ2-5; 7 nucleotides line up with TRBD1. The CDR3 is made up of 15 amino acids. Looked up from germline, CDR1 is KGHSH and CDR2 is LQKENI. V was pared by 3 bases and J by 4 bases, with 8 bases of the junction left unmatched. The CDR3 loop is CASSPNRGEGETQYF. CDR3 nucleotides: TGTGCCAGCTCACCTAACAGGGGAGAGGGAGAGACCCAGTACTTC.

This clone was recorded only once. This sequence joins TRBV6-1 and TRBJ1-1; no reliable D call. The CDR3 is made up of 19 amino acids. V lost 2 bases to trimming and J lost 1 base, with 23 bases between them. The germline V gene has CDR1 MNHNS and CDR2 SASEGT. The CDR3 region has the DNA TGTGCCAGCAGTGAACGGCCCTTTATCGAACGGAGGGAGAACACTGAAGCTTTCTTT. This gives the protein CASSERPFIERRENTEAFF.